These 23 T cell receptor beta chains came from one sample sequenced in a study of cytomegalovirus exposure and HLA in healthy donors. The assay was immunoSEQ multiplex PCR, and TCRdb's table has in-frame clones only and misses some. The sample has about 73,000 clones, approximately 95% seen once; the top ten hold 3.3%. The sample comprised PBMCs. The receptors were gathered from a man between 18 and 29 years old in good health and CMV-seronegative.

This clone was counted a single time. The chain couples TRBV7-9 to TRBJ2-5; TRBD1 agrees at 7 bases. Germline V gene lookup returns CDR1 SEHNR and CDR2 FQNEAQ (reference sequence). This CDR3 is built from 13 residues. The V segment lost 5 bases and the J segment 1 base; nucleotides outside the gene matches: 1. The CDR3 region is CASSRTGQETQYF. The CDR3 DNA follows: TGTGCCAGCAGCCGGACAGGCCAAGAGACCCAGTACTTC.

The genes are TRBV29-1 and TRBJ2-3, with unresolved D. Germline loops: CDR1 SQVTM, CDR2 ANQGSEA. V was trimmed by 7 bases and J by 4 bases, leaving 9 bases between them. The CDR3 loop spans 11 amino acids. Here the CDR3 DNA reads TGCAGCGCTGTTCCCTCAGATACGCAGTATTTT. Amino acid sequence: CSAVPSDTQYF.

This sequence joins TRBV5-1 and TRBJ1-3; TRBD1 aligns across 7 bases. The CDR3 runs 16 residues. Germline loops: CDR1 SGHRS, CDR2 YFSETQ. Losses at the gene ends were 4 bases for V and 3 bases for J; bases not matched to a gene: 10. The DNA for the CDR3 is TGCGCCAGCAGCATCGACTTGACAGGGAATGGAAACACCATATATTTT. Amino acids: CASSIDLTGNGNTIYF.

V and J are TRBV28 and TRBJ1-2; the match to TRBD1 covers 9 bases. The J segment lost 5 bases and the V segment lost 4 bases, leaving 8 bases of the junction unmatched. The germline V gene has CDR1 MDHEN and CDR2 SYDVKM. CDR3 size: 15 residues. CDR3: CASSSGGQGLYGYTF. The CDR3, as DNA: TGTGCCAGCAGTTCGGGCGGACAGGGGTTATATGGCTACACCTTC.

V is TRBV4-1 and J is TRBJ1-2; 9 bases line up with TRBD1. This CDR3 spans 15 amino acids. Germline-derived CDR1 and CDR2 are MGHRA and YSYEKL. V lost 5 bases to trimming and J lost 4 bases; unmatched junction nucleotides: 8. The CDR3 DNA follows: TGCGCCAGCAGCTCTCCGGGACAGGGATCCTATGGCTACACCTTC. As protein: CASSSPGQGSYGYTF.

J is TRBJ2-1 and V is TRBV18, with 9 bases matching TRBD2. This CDR3 is built from 15 residues. V was clipped by 2 bases and J by 5 bases; unmatched bases: 4. Germline CDR1 is KGHSH and CDR2 is LQKENI. The CDR3 loop reads CASSPVASGNNEQFF. In DNA form, the CDR3 reads TGTGCCAGCTCACCAGTCGCTAGCGGGAACAATGAGCAGTTCTTC.

This chain joins TRBV7-3 and TRBJ2-5; TRBD1 might be the D (6 bases). Germline-derived CDR1 and CDR2 are SGHTA and FQGTGA. Deletions cut 5 bases from V and 5 bases from J, with 12 bases between. The CDR3 consists of 13 residues. The CDR3: CASSPQTGETQYF. CDR3 bases: TGTGCCAGCAGCCCCCAGACAGGCGAGACCCAGTACTTC.

The V and J genes are TRBV19 and TRBJ1-5; 8 bases are shared with TRBD1. Germline CDR1 LNHDA, CDR2 SQIVND (reference sequence). Unmatched junction bases numbered 9, after V lost 10 bases and J lost 4 bases. The CDR3 sequence is 14 residues long. The CDR3 protein is CATSNRQGNQPQHF. The CDR3, as DNA: TGTGCCACCTCCAACCGACAGGGGAATCAGCCCCAGCATTTT.

This clone was detected a few times. The chain has TRBV5-5 and TRBJ2-5; 7 bases are shared with TRBD1. Germline CDR1 and CDR2: SGHKS and YYEKEE (reference sequence). The CDR3 extends over 14 amino acids. The ends lost 4 bases at V and 2 bases at J; junction bases unmatched: 5. CDR3: CASSLRDRQETQYF. As DNA, the CDR3 is TGTGCCAGCAGCCTCCGGGACAGACAAGAGACCCAGTACTTC.

V and J are TRBV4-2 and TRBJ2-1, with a weak D call TRBD2 (6 bases). Trimming removed 0 bases at V and 0 bases at J, with 12 bases between. The length of the CDR3 is 17 residues. CDR1 and CDR2 (germline): LGHNA, YNFKEQ. The CDR3, as DNA: TGTGCCAGCAGCCAAGATCCCGACGGGAGCTCCTACAATGAGCAGTTCTTC. Encoded protein: CASSQDPDGSSYNEQFF.

This chain links TRBV5-4 with TRBJ1-1; 11 nucleotides agree with TRBD1. This CDR3 region has 14 residues. Germline V gene sequence: CDR1 SGHNT, CDR2 YYREEE (reference sequence). J was trimmed by 5 bases and V by 3 bases; bases with no gene match: 3. The CDR3 region is CASSYGTGGTEAFF. Written as DNA, the CDR3 is TGTGCCAGCAGCTACGGGACAGGGGGAACTGAAGCTTTCTTT.

V usage is TRBV29-1 and J usage is TRBJ2-3; tentative D call: TRBD2 (6 bases). This CDR3 is built from 16 residues. The V and J ends lost 0 bases and 2 bases respectively, with 15 bases between them. CDR1 SQVTM and CDR2 ANQGSEA come from the germline V gene. For the CDR3, the DNA is TGCAGCGTTGAAGATTATGAGCGGGCAGACACAGATACGCAGTATTTT. It yields the protein CSVEDYERADTDTQYF.

The J gene is TRBJ1-3, the V gene TRBV9, with TRBD1 matching 7 bases. This CDR3 contains 15 residues. CDR1 is SGDLS and CDR2 is YYNGEE in the germline V gene. Losses at the gene ends were 1 base for V and 4 bases for J; bases not matched to a gene: 5. The CDR3 coding sequence is TGTGCCAGCAGCGTATCACAGGGGACGGGAAACACCATATATTTT. Residues: CASSVSQGTGNTIYF.

This clone was recorded once. The chain combines TRBV27 with TRBJ1-4; 7 bases fit TRBD1. Germline trimming cut 0 bases from V and 8 bases from J; bases unmatched to any gene: 6. Germline V gives CDR1 MNHEY, CDR2 SMNVEV (reference sequence). This CDR3 contains 15 residues. The CDR3 loop is CASSLSRQGWEKLFF. As DNA, the CDR3 is TGTGCCAGCAGTTTATCCCGACAGGGATGGGAAAAACTGTTTTTT.

This clone has a single count. The gene calls are TRBV7-2 and TRBJ2-7; a weak D match, TRBD2 (6 bases). There are 13 residues in the CDR3. Trimming took 8 bases from V and 1 from J, leaving 12 bases between them. The germline gives CDR1 SGHTA, CDR2 FQGNSA. In DNA form, the CDR3 reads TGTGCCAGCGCCGCGGGGAGGTCCTACGAGCAGTACTTC. The encoded protein is CASAAGRSYEQYF.

Only one count was recorded for this clone. The rearrangement links TRBV30 to TRBJ1-6; 10 bases are a match to TRBD1. The V segment lost 7 bases and the J segment 7 bases; nucleotides outside the gene matches: 7. Germline V CDR1 and CDR2: GTSNPN, SVGIG (reference sequence). The CDR3 spans 14 residues. CDR3 nucleotide sequence: TGTGCCTTTACCACGGACAGGGGGAATTCACCCCTCCACTTT. This encodes CAFTTDRGNSPLHF. The complete variable domain, with remaining parts taken from reference TRBV30 and TRBJ1-6, reads SQTIHQWPATLVQPVGSPLSLECTVEGTSNPNLYWYRQAAGRGLQLLFYSVGIGQISSEVPQNLSASRPQDRQFILSSKKLLLSDSGFYLCAFTTDRGNSPLHFGNGTRLTVT.

The chain joins TRBV19 to TRBJ2-6, with 10 nucleotides matching TRBD1. CDR1 is LNHDA, CDR2 SQIVND, per germline (reference sequence). V lost 3 bases to trimming and J lost 6 bases; unmatched junction nucleotides: 8. The CDR3 spans 17 residues. DNA of the CDR3: TGTGCCAGTAGTATCGACAGGGGGCTAGCTTTGGCCAACGTCCTGACTTTC. Amino acid sequence: CASSIDRGLALANVLTF.

The genes are TRBV11-2 and TRBJ1-1; TRBD1 aligns across 10 bases. Germline V lookup: CDR1 SGHAT, CDR2 FQNNGV. V lost 1 base and J lost 3; bases outside the gene matches: 5. The CDR3 runs 16 residues. The CDR3: CASSLVGGTGDTEAFF. The CDR3, as DNA: TGTGCCAGCAGCTTAGTCGGAGGGACAGGGGACACTGAAGCTTTCTTT.

The chain combines TRBV30 with TRBJ1-1; D remains unclear. Germline V lookup: CDR1 GTSNPN, CDR2 SVGIG (reference sequence). V lost 5 bases and J 1 base, leaving 5 bases between the germline ends. The CDR3 loop spans 11 amino acids. In nucleotides, the CDR3 is TGTGCCTGGCTCAGGAACACTGAAGCTTTCTTT. Translation: CAWLRNTEAFF.

V usage is TRBV11-3 and J usage is TRBJ2-5, with D unresolved. This CDR3 has 11 residues. Deletions cut 4 bases from V and 5 bases from J, with 5 bases between. CDR1 is SGHNT, CDR2 YENEEA, per germline. The CDR3 DNA is TGTGCCAGCAGCTCCGGGGAGACCCAGTACTTC. Amino acids: CASSSGETQYF.

The V and J genes are TRBV5-1 and TRBJ1-1, with 10 bases identical to TRBD1. Germline trimming cut 7 bases from V and 1 base from J; bases unmatched to any gene: 7. CDR1 and CDR2 from the germline V gene are SGHRS and YFSETQ. CDR3 length: 15 amino acids. CDR3 protein: CASGDRGLENTEAFF. The CDR3 nucleotides read TGCGCCAGCGGGGACAGGGGTCTTGAGAACACTGAAGCTTTCTTT.

The rearrangement uses TRBV6-5 and TRBJ1-1; no clear D gene. Germline CDR1 and CDR2: MNHEY and SVGAGI. V lost 5 bases and J lost 1, with 11 bases in between. The CDR3 has 14 residues. The CDR3 nucleotides read TGTGCCAGCAGTCATGCAGAGGGGAACACTGAAGCTTTCTTT. This codes for CASSHAEGNTEAFF.

The CDR3 DNA sequence: TGCGCCAGCAGCCGGACAGGGACGGGTGAAAAACTGTTTTTT. It translates to CASSRTGTGEKLFF. The chain employs TRBV5-1 and TRBJ1-4, with 8 positions matching TRBD1. The CDR3 is made up of 14 amino acids. V shed 4 bases, J shed 7 bases, and the junction held 6 bases outside the gene matches. The germline CDR1 and CDR2 sequences are SGHRS and YFSETQ.